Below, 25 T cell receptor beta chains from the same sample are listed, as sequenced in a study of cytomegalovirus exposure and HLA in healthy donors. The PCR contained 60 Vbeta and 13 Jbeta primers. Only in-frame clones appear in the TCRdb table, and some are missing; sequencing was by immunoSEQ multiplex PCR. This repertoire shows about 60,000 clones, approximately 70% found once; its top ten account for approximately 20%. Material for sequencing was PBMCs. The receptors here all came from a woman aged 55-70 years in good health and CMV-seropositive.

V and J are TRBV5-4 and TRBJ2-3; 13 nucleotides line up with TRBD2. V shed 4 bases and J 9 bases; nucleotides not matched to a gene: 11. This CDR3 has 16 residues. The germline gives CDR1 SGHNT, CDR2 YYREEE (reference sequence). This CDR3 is CASSPTSGGPSGTQYF. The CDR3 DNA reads TGTGCCAGCAGCCCGACTAGCGGGGGGCCTTCGGGGACGCAGTATTTT.

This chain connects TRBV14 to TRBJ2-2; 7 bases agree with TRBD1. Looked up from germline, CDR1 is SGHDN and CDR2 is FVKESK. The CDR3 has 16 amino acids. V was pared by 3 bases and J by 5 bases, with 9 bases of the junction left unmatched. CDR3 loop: CASSHLTGFTTGELFF. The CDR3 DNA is TGTGCCAGCAGCCACCTGACAGGGTTTACGACCGGGGAGCTGTTTTTT.

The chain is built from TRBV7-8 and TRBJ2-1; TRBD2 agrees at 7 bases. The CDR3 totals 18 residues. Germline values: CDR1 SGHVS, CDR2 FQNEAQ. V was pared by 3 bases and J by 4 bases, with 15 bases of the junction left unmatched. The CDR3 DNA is TGTGCCAGCAGCTTTGCGGGGGACCTAAAGGGAGGATACAATGAGCAGTTCTTC. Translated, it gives CASSFAGDLKGGYNEQFF.

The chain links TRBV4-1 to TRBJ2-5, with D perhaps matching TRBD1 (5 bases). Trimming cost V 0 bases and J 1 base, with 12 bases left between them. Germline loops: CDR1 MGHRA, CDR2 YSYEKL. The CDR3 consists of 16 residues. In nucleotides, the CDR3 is TGCGCCAGCAGCCAAGACGGCGACAGACTCCAAGAGACCCAGTACTTC. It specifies CASSQDGDRLQETQYF.

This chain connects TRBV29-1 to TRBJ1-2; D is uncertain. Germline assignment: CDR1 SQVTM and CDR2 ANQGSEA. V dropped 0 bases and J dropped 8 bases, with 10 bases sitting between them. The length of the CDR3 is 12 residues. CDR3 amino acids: CSVEDTVGGYTF. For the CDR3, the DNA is TGCAGCGTTGAAGACACAGTGGGCGGCTACACCTTC. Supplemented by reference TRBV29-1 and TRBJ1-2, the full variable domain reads SAVISQKPSRDICQRGTSLTIQCQVDSQVTMMFWYRQQPGQSLTLIATANQGSEATYESGFVIDKFPISRPNLTFSTLTVSNMSPEDSSIYLCSVEDTVGGYTFGSGTRLTVV.

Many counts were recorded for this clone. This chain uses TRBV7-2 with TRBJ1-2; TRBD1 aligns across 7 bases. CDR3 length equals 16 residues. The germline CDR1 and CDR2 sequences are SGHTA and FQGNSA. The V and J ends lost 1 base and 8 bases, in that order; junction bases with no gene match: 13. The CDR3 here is CASSLGSWTGGRGYTF. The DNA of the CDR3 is TGTGCCAGCAGCTTAGGTTCTTGGACAGGAGGGCGGGGCTACACCTTC.

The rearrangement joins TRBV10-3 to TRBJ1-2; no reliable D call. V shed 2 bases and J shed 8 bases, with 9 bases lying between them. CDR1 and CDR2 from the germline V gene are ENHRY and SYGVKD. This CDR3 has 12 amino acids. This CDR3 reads CAISEPDGGYTF. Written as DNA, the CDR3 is TGTGCCATCAGTGAGCCTGACGGGGGCTACACCTTC.

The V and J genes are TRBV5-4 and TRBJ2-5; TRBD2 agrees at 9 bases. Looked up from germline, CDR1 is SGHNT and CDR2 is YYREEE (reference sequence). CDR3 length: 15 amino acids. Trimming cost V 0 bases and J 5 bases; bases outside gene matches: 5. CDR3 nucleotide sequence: TGTGCCAGCAGCTTGGGGCGGGGGGGCACCGAGACCCAGTACTTC. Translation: CASSLGRGGTETQYF. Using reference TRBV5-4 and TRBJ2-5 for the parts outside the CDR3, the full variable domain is ETGVTQSPTHLIKTRGQQVTLRCSSQSGHNTVSWYQQALGQGPQFIFQYYREEENGRGNFPPRFSGLQFPNYSSELNVNALELDDSALYLCASSLGRGGTETQYFGPGTRLLVL.

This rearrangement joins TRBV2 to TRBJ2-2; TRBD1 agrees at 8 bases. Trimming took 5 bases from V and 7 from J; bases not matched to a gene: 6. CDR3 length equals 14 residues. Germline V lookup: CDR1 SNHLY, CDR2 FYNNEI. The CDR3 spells CASSTQGAVGELFF. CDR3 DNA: TGTGCCAGCAGTACCCAGGGGGCGGTCGGGGAGCTGTTTTTT.

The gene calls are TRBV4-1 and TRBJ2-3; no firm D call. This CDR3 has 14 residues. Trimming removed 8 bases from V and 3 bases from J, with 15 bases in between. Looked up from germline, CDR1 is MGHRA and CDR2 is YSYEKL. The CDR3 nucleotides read TGCGCCAGCTCAACGGTCCTCCGGACAGATACGCAGTATTTT. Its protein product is CASSTVLRTDTQYF.

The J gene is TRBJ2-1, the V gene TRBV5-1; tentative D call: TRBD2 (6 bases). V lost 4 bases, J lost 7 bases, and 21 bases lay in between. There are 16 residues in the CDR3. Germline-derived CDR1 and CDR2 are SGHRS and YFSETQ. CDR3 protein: CASSRDRLGSWNEQFF. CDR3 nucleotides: TGCGCCAGCAGCCGTGATCGACTAGGCTCATGGAATGAGCAGTTCTTC.

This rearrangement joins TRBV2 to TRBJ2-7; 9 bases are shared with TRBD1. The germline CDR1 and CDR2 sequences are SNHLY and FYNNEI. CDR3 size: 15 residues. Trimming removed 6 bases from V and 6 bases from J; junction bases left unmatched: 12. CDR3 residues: CASSFQSGQGGEQYF. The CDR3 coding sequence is TGTGCCAGCAGCTTCCAGTCGGGACAGGGTGGCGAGCAGTACTTC.

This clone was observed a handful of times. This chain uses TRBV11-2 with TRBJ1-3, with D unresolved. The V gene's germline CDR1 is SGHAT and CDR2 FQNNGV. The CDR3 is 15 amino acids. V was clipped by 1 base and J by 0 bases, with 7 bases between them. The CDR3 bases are TGTGCCAGCAGCTTAGGCACTCTCTCTGGAAACACCATATATTTT. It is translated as CASSLGTLSGNTIYF. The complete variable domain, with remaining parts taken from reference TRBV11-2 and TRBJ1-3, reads EAGVAQSPRYKIIEKRQSVAFWCNPISGHATLYWYQQILGQGPKLLIQFQNNGVVDDSQLPKDRFSAERLKGVDSTLKIQPAKLEDSAVYLCASSLGTLSGNTIYFGEGSWLTVV.

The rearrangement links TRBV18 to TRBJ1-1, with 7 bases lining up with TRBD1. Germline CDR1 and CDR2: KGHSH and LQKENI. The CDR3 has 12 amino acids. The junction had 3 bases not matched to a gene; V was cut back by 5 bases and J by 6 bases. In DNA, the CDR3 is TGTGCCAGCTCATCAGACAGGGCTGAAGCTTTCTTT. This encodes CASSSDRAEAFF.

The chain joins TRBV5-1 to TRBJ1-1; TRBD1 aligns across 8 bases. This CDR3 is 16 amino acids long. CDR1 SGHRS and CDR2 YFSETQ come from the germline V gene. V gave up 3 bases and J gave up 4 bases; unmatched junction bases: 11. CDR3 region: CASSSGQVIMGTEAFF. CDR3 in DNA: TGCGCCAGCAGCTCGGGACAGGTTATTATGGGCACTGAAGCTTTCTTT. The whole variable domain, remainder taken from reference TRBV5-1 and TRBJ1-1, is KAGVTQTPRYLIKTRGQQVTLSCSPISGHRSVSWYQQTPGQGLQFLFEYFSETQRNKGNFPGRFSGRQFSNSRSEMNVSTLELGDSALYLCASSSGQVIMGTEAFFGQGTRLTVV.

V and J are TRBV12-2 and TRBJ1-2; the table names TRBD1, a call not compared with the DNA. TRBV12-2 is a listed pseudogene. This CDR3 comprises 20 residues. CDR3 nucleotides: TGTGCAAGTCGCTTGCCCTACATGCCGGGACAGGAGAGCACTAACTATGGCTACACCTTC. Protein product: CASRLPYMPGQESTNYGYTF.

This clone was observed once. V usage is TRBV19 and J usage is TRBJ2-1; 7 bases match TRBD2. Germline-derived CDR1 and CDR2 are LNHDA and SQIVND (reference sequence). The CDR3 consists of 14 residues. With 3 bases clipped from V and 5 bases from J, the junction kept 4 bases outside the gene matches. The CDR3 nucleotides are TGTGCCAGTAGTATCTCCGGGGGGAACAATGAGCAGTTCTTC. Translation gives CASSISGGNNEQFF.

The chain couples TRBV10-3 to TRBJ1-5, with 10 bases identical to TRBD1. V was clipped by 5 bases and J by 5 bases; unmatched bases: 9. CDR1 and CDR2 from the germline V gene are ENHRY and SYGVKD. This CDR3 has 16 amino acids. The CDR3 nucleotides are TGTGCCATCAGTAACCGGGACAGGGGTCAAGATCAGCCCCAGCATTTT. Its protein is CAISNRDRGQDQPQHF.

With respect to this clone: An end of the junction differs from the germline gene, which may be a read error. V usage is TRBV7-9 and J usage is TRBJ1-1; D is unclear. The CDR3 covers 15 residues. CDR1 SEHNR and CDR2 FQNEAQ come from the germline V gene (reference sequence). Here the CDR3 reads CSSSPTSPGNTEAFF. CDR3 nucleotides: TGTTCCAGCAGTCCAACCTCCCCCGGGAACACTGAAGCTTTCTTT.

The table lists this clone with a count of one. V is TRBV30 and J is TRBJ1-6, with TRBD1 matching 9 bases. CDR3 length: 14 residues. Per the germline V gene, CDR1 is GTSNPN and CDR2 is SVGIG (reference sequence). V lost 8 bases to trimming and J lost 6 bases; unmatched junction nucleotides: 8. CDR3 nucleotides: TGTGCCCGGGAGGGGACAGGGACTAATTCACCCCTCCACTTT. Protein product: CAREGTGTNSPLHF.

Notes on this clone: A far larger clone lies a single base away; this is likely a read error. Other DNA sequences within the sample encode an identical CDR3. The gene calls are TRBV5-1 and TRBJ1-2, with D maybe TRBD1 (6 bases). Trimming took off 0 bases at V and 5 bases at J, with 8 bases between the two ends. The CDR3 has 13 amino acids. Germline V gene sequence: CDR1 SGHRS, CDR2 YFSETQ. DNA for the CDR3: TGCGCCAGCAGCTTGGAAGGACAGTATGGCTACACCTTC. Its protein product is CASSLEGQYGYTF.

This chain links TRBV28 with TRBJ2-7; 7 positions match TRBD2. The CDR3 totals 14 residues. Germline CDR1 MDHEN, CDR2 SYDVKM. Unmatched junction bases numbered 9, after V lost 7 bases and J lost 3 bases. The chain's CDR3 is CASTPSGGSYEQYF. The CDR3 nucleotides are TGTGCCAGCACCCCGTCGGGGGGTAGCTACGAGCAGTACTTC. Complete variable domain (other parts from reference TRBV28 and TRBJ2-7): DVKVTQSSRYLVKRTGEKVFLECVQDMDHENMFWYRQDPGLGLRLIYFSYDVKMKEKGDIPEGYSVSREKKERFSLILESASTNQTSMYLCASTPSGGSYEQYFGPGTRLTVT.

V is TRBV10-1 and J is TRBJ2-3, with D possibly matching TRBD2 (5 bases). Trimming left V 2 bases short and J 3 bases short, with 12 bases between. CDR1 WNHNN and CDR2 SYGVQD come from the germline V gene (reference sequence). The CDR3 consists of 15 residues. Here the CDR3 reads CASSEDGSKTDTQYF. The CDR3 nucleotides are TGCGCCAGCAGTGAGGATGGGAGTAAAACAGATACGCAGTATTTT.

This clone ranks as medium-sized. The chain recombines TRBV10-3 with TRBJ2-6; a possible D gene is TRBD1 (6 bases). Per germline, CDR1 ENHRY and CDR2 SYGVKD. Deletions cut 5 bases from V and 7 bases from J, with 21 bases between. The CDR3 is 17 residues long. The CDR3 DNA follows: TGTGCCATCAGTCTTTTAACTCCAGGGGAAATTGCCAACGTCCTGACTTTC. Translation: CAISLLTPGEIANVLTF.

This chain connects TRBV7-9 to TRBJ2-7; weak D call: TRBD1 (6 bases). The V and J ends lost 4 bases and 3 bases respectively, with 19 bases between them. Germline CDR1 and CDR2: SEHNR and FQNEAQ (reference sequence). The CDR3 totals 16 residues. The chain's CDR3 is CASSSPRTVTGYEQYF. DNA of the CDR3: TGTGCCAGCAGCTCCCCCAGGACAGTGACGGGCTACGAGCAGTACTTC.